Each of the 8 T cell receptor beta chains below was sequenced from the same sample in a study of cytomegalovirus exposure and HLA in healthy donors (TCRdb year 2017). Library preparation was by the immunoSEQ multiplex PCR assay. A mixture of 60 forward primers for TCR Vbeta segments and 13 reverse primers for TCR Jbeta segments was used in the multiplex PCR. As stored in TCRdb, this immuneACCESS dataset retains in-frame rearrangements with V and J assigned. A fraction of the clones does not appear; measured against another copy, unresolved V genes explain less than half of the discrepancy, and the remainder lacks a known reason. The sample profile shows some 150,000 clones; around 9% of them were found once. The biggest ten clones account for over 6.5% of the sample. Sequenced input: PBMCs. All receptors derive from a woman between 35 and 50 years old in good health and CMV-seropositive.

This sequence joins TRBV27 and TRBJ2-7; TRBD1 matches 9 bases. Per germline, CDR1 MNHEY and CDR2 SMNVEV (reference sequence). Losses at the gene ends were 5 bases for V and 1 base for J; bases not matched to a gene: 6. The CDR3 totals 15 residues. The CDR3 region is CASSPWGTGSYEQYF. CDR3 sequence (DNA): TGTGCCAGCAGTCCCTGGGGGACAGGGTCCTACGAGCAGTACTTC.

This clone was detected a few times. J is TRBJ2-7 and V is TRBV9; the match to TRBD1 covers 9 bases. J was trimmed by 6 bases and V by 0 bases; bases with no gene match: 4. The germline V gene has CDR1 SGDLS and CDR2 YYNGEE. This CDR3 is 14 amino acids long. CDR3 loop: CASSVDRQGGEQYF. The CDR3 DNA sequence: TGTGCCAGCAGCGTAGATCGACAGGGGGGCGAGCAGTACTTC.

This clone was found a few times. The CDR3 sequence is CASGLVARRVAGELFF. Here the CDR3 DNA reads TGTGCTAGTGGTTTGGTAGCCAGGCGGGTTGCCGGGGAGCTGTTTTTT. This sequence joins TRBV12-5 and TRBJ2-2; D may be TRBD2 (5 bases). CDR1 LGHNT and CDR2 FRNRAP come from the germline V gene. V was cut by 0 bases and J by 6 bases, with 14 bases left in between. There are 16 residues in the CDR3.

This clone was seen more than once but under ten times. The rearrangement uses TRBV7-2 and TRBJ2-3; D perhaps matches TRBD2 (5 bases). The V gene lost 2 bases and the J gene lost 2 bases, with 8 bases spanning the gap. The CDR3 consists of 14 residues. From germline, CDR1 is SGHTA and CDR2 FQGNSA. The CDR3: CASSLRLATDTQYF. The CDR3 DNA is TGTGCCAGCAGCTTACGGCTAGCCACAGATACGCAGTATTTT.

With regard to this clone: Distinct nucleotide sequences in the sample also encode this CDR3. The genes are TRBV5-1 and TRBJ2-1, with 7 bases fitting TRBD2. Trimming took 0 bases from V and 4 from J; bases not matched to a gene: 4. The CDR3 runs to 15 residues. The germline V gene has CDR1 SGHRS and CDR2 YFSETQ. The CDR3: CASSLASSGYNEQFF. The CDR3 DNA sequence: TGCGCCAGCAGCTTGGCGTCTAGCGGATACAATGAGCAGTTCTTC.

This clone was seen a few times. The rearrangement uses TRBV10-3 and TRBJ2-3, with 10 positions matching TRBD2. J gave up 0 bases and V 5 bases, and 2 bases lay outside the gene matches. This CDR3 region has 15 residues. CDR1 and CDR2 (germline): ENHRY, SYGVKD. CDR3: CAISLAGVSTDTQYF. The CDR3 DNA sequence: TGTGCCATCAGTCTAGCGGGGGTTAGCACAGATACGCAGTATTTT.

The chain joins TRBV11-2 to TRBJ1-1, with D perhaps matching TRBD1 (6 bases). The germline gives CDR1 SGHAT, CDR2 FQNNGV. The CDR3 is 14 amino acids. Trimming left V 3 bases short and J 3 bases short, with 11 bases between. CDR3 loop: CASSFQGSYTEAFF. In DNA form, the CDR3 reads TGTGCCAGCAGCTTCCAGGGGTCTTACACTGAAGCTTTCTTT.

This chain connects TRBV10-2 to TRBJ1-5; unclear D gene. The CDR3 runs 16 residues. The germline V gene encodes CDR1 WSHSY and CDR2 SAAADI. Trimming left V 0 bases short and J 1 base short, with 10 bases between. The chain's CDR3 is CASSESNSISNQPQHF. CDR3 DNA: TGCGCCAGCAGTGAGTCGAACAGTATAAGCAATCAGCCCCAGCATTTT.